The clone carrying this T cell receptor (beta chain) was seen a handful of times. What it binds is unknown. This entry comes from a study of human T cells and chemical hapten exposure. Study-level information: Donors were sensitized with 2% DPC on the upper inner arm.

Stated time point: pre-sensitization, week 0. Treatment in this sample: therapeutic diphenylcyclopropenone sensitization with weekly scalp DPC. As processed by the authors: A per-sample median of around 100,000 TCRs was observed, with counts ranging from roughly 20,000 to 700,000. Each CDR3 protein is one row after TCRdb ran MiXCR on the RACE reads. None of the V and J calls come from the authors' own analysis; TCRdb made them. The sample lists tens of thousands of distinct CDR3 sequences, 12% to 15% occurring once. Study observations and caveats: The immune response of these alopecia patients might not match healthy individuals'.

The CDR3 has 17 amino acids. Here the sequenced sample was whole blood, taken in connection with sensitization to the hapten diphenylcyclopropenone (DPC). This receptor was identified in a woman aged 45 to 65 with alopecia areata. Some clones in this sample may be carry-over from other donors' samples. The J gene is TRBJ1-2, the V gene TRBV21-1; the D call TRBD1 from the table was never checked on the DNA. TRBV21-1 is a documented pseudogene. The CDR3 coding sequence is TGTGCCAGGGTCACAGGGGAGTATATCCCTCGGAATTATGGCTACACCTTC. Translated: CARVTGEYIPRNYGYTF.